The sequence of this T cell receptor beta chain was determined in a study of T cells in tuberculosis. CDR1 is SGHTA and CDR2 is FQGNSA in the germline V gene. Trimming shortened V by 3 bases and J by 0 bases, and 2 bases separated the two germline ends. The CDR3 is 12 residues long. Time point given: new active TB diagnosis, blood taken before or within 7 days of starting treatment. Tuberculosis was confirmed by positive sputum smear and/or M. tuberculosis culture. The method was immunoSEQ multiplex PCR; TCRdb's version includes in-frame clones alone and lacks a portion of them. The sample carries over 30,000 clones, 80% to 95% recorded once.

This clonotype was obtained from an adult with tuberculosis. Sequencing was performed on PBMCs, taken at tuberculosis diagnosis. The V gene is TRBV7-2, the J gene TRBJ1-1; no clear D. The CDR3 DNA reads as TGTGCCAGCAGCTTCTTGAACACTGAAGCTTTCTTT. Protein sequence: CASSFLNTEAFF.